This T cell receptor beta chain was captured by sequencing in a study of blood T cells in healthy people across ages. The authors ran a second PCR of about 7 to 11 cycles using a sample-barcoded 5' primer and a J-beta primer mix. MiXCR, run by TCRdb on the 5' RACE reads, gives a single entry per CDR3 protein. The sample includes just under 550,000 distinct CDR3 sequences, about 25% of them seen just once. This CDR3 contains 16 residues. Unmatched junction bases numbered 6, after V lost 4 bases and J lost 3 bases. In germline, CDR1 is SGHTA, CDR2 FQGNSA. The sample holds a few counts of this clonotype. This sample also appeared in a second study, on T cells of mothers and their children. That investigation notes: It was related mother-child pairs that showed slightly higher overlap than unrelated pairs, without reaching significance.

The chain joins TRBV7-2 to TRBJ2-1; 10 bases align to TRBD2. The specimen was blood. The TCR comes from a boy between 10 and 17 years old in good health. In DNA form, the CDR3 reads TGTGCCAGCAGCTCGCAGCGGGGGGGCCTCTACAATGAGCAGTTCTTC. Translating gives CASSSQRGGLYNEQFF.